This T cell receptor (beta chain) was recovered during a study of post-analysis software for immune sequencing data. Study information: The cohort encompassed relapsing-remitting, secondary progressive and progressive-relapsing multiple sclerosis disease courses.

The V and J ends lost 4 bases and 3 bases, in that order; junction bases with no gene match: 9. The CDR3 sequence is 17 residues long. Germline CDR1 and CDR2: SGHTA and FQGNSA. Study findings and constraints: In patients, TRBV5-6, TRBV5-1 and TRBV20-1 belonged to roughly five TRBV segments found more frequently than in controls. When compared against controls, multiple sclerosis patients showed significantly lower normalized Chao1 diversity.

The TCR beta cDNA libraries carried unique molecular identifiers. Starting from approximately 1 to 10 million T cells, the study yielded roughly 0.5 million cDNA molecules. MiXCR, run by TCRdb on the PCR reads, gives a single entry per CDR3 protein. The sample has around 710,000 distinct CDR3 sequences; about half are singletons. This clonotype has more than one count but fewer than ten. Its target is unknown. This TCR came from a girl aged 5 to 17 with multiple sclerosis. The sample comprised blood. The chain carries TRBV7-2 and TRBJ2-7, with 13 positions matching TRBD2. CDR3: CASSYRLAGGPVYEQYF. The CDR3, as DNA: TGTGCCAGCAGCTACAGACTAGCGGGAGGCCCCGTCTACGAGCAGTACTTC.